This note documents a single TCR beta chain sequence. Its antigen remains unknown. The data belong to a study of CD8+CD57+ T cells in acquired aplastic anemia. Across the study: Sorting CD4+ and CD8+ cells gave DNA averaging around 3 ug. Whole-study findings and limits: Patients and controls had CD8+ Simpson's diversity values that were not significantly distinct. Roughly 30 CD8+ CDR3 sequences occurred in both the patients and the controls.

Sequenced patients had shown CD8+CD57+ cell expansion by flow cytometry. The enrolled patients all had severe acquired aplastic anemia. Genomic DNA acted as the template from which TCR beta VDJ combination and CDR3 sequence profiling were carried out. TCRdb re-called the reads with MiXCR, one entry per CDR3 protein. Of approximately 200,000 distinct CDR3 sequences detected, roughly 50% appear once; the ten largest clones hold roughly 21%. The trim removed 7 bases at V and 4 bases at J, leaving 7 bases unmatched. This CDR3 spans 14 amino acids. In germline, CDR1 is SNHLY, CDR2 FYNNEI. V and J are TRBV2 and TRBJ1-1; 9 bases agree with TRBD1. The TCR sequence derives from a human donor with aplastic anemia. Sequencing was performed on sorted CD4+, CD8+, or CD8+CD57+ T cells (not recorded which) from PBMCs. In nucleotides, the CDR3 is TGTGCCAGCAAAGTTGGACAGGGGATCACTGAAGCTTTCTTT. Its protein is CASKVGQGITEAFF.